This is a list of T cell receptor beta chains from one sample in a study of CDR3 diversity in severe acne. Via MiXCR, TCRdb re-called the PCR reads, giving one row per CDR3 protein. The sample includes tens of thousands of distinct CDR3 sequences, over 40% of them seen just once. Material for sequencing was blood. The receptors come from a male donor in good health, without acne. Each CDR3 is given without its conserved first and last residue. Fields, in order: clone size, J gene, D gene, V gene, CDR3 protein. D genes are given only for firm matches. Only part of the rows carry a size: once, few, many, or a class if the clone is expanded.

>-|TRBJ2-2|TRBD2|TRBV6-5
ASRTLAGNTGELF
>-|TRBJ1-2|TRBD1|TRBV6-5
ASSYCRGQGARYYGYT
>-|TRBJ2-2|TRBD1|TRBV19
ASSDRGLTGGLF
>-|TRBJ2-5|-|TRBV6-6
ASSYLGGETQY
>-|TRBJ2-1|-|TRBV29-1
SSPATYYNEQF
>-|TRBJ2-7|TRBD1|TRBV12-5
ASTGQGYEQY
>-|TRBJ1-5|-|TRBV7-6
ASGDGGREQYFGPGQPQH
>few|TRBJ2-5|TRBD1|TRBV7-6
ASSSGTVETQY
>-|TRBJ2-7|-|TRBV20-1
SARAQGDCEQY
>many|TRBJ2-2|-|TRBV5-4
ASSLEGGANTGELF
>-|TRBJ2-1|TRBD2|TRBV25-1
ASNTYGTSNEQF
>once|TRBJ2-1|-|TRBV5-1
ASSYGPRNEQF
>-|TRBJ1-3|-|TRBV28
AITAGLWSSGNTIY
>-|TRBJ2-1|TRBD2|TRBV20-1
SAKTSGMYNEQF
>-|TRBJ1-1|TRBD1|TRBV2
ACGDDRANTEAF
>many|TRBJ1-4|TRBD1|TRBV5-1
ASSLGADRGGEKLF
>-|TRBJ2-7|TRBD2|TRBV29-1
SVARAAGGLYEQY
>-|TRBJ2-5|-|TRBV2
ASRVGIQETQY
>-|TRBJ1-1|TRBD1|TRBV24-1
ATSEGQGVTEAF
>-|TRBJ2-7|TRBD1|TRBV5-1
ASSPGQGISYEQY
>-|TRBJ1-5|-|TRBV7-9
ASSQQRGLGQPQH
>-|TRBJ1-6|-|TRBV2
ASSGSGGQQYNSPLH
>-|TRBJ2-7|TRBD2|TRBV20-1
SAPPGTSGNLEQY
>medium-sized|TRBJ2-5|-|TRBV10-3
AISDRGGETQY
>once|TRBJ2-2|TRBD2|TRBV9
ASSVTAAGANTGELF
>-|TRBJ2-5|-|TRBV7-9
ASSLSRSKETQY
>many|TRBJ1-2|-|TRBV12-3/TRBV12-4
ASTSRAGVFGGYT
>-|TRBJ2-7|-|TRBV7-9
ASSFILVGGISYEQY